A selection of T cell receptor beta chains follows, all from one sample in a study of T-cell reconstitution after alpha-beta-depleted transplantation in children. TCRdb analysed the PCR reads with MiXCR anew, one entry per CDR3 protein. The table includes 200,000 to 300,000 distinct CDR3 sequences, approximately 12% detected once. The source was PBMCs from the stem cell graft donor, collected from the stem cell graft. The source of these receptors is a human donor who donated a stem cell graft to a child with acute lymphoblastic leukemia. CDR3s include the opening cysteine and the closing phenylalanine or tryptophan. D genes are given only for firm matches. Rows give clone size only sometimes, using once, few, many, or a class for an expanded clone.

>TRBV3-1|TRBJ2-5|many|NA
TGTGCCAGCAGCCTTACCCTAAATCCGGGGGAGACCCAGTACTTC
CASSLTLNPGETQYF
>TRBV7-2|TRBJ2-1|few|NA
TGTGCCAGCAGCTTAGTAGCGGTCCAAGTCGATGAGCAGTTCTTC
CASSLVAVQVDEQFF
>TRBV7-9|TRBJ1-1|many|NA
TGTGCCAGCAGACAAAGGGGCGAGGGGCCGAATACTGAAGCTTTCTTT
CASRQRGEGPNTEAFF
>TRBV29-1|TRBJ2-3|few|TRBD2
TGCAGCGTTGAAGAGCGGGGGGGTCGGACAGATACGCAGTATTTT
CSVEERGGRTDTQYF
>TRBV12-3/TRBV12-4|TRBJ2-4|many|TRBD1
TGTGCCAGCAGTTTTTGGCGACAGGGGGAAGGGGTTCAGTACTTC
CASSFWRQGEGVQYF
>TRBV9|TRBJ2-1|few|TRBD2
TGTGCCAGCAGCGAGTCCGGGACTAGCGGGGGGGCCTATGAGCAGTTCTTC
CASSESGTSGGAYEQFF
>TRBV20-1|TRBJ1-5|many|TRBD1
TGCAGTGCTAGATCTAGGGACAGGGGGATAAATCAGCCCCAGCATTTT
CSARSRDRGINQPQHF
>TRBV7-9|TRBJ1-5|NA|TRBD1
TGTGCCAGCAGCTTATTTACAGGGGAGATTCAGCCCCAGCATTTT
CASSLFTGEIQPQHF
>TRBV6-5|TRBJ2-1|many|TRBD1
TGTGCCAGCAGTTCCGGGACAGGCGATACCTACAATGAGCAGTTCTTC
CASSSGTGDTYNEQFF
>TRBV12-3/TRBV12-4|TRBJ1-3|many|NA
TGTGCCAGCAGTTTAATAGTCCTCCCTGGAAACACCATATATTTT
CASSLIVLPGNTIYF
>TRBV20-1|TRBJ1-2|many|NA
TGCAGTGCTAGTCACAGCAACTATGGCTACACCTTC
CSASHSNYGYTF
>TRBV6-1|TRBJ2-5|NA|NA
TGTGCCAGCAGTGAAGCACGGGCAGCACAAGAGACCCAGTACTTC
CASSEARAAQETQYF
>TRBV28|TRBJ2-6|few|NA
TGTGCCAGCGGGGGAGTCTTAGCGCGAGGGGCCAACGGCCTGACTTTC
CASGGVLARGANGLTF
>TRBV18|TRBJ1-5|many|NA
TGTGCCAGCTCCCTCCTGGGGGGAAGCAATCAGCCCCAGCATTTT
CASSLLGGSNQPQHF
>TRBV11-1|TRBJ1-1|many|NA
TGTGCCAGCAGTGCTCATCGGAACACTGAAGCTTTCTTT
CASSAHRNTEAFF
>TRBV7-2|TRBJ2-5|many|NA
TGTGCCAGCAGCCCCGTCGGCGGGCTAGAGACCCAGTACTTC
CASSPVGGLETQYF
>TRBV14|TRBJ2-7|many|NA
TGTGCCAGCAGCCAAACGGGTCTCGAGCAGTACTTC
CASSQTGLEQYF